This T cell receptor (beta chain) emerged from a study of OX40 agonist ivuxolimab in advanced cancers. Study overall: The treatment was a fully human IgG2 OX40 agonist, ivuxolimab. While on treatment, patients had intravenous ivuxolimab at 0.01 to 10 mg/kg every 2 weeks.

Researchers took blood at baseline, on cycle 4 day 1, and on cycle 7 day 1. Study results and caveats: Clonal expansion by week 6 occurred in CD4+ and CD8+ blood T cells (at 0.1 to 3.0 mg/kg).

CDR1 and CDR2 from the germline V gene are ENHRY and SYGVKD. The CDR3 spans 12 residues. Trimming removed 2 bases from V and 4 bases from J, with 5 bases in between. This clone was recorded at least ten times. Antigen specificity is unknown. Only in-frame clones appear in the TCRdb table, and some are missing; sequencing was by immunoSEQ multiplex PCR. Seen here are some 5,600 clones, approximately 72% observed once, and the top ten hold 65% to 75%. The chain employs TRBV10-3 and TRBJ1-1; a possible D gene is TRBD1 (5 bases). This sample comprised CD4+ or CD8+ T cells sorted from blood, obtained in a trial of the OX40 agonist ivuxolimab. The sequence came from an adult with an advanced solid tumor such as melanoma, head and neck, liver or kidney cancer. CDR3 in DNA: TGTGCCATCAGTGAGGGGGGCACTGAAGCTTTCTTT. Its protein product is CAISEGGTEAFF.